Below, 20 T cell receptor beta chains from the same sample are listed, as sequenced in a study of T cell responses to AZD1222 COVID-19 vaccine. TCRdb's table, derived via immunoSEQ multiplex PCR, lists solely in-frame clones and lacks some. The repertoire holds some 150,000 clones, with roughly 86% as singletons. This specimen consisted of peripheral blood, obtained 28 days after the second AZD1222 dose. These receptor sequences come from an adult who received the AZD1222 COVID-19 vaccine.

This sequence joins TRBV19 and TRBJ1-5; 8 bases agree with TRBD1. From germline, CDR1 is LNHDA and CDR2 SQIVND (reference sequence). The CDR3 sequence is 15 residues long. After removal of 5 bases from V and 2 bases from J, the junction contained 5 bases not matched to a gene. CDR3 DNA sequence: TGTGCCAGTAGTGATCAGGGGGCGGGCAATCAGCCCCAGCATTTT. Protein: CASSDQGAGNQPQHF.

The CDR3 loop reads CASSAGTGGGYTF. The DNA for the CDR3 is TGTGCCAGCAGTGCCGGGACAGGGGGCGGCTACACCTTC. This chain uses TRBV12-3 or TRBV12-4 with TRBJ1-2; 12 bases line up with TRBD1. The CDR3 loop spans 13 amino acids. J lost 8 bases, V lost 5 bases, and 3 bases had no gene match.

This chain connects TRBV6-5 to TRBJ2-1, with D uncertain. This CDR3 is 11 amino acids long. The V gene lost 5 bases and the J gene lost 8 bases, with 7 bases spanning the gap. The V gene's germline CDR1 is MNHEY and CDR2 SVGAGI. The CDR3 bases are TGTGCCAGCAGTAAGTCGGATGAGCAGTTCTTC. It yields the protein CASSKSDEQFF.

This clone occurred once. This rearrangement joins TRBV11-2 to TRBJ2-2, with TRBD2 as a possible D gene (5 bases). Trimming pared 4 bases from V and 0 bases from J, leaving 12 bases between. Germline V gene data show CDR1 as SGHAT and CDR2 as FQNNGV. The CDR3 extends over 16 amino acids. The CDR3 region has the DNA TGTGCCAGCAGCTCGATTATCGGGGCGAACACCGGGGAGCTGTTTTTT. This gives the protein CASSSIIGANTGELFF.

The chain has TRBV18 and TRBJ1-4; D is perhaps TRBD1 (5 bases). This CDR3 has 15 amino acids. Germline assignment: CDR1 KGHSH and CDR2 LQKENI. V lost 2 bases, J lost 6 bases, and 13 bases lay in between. CDR3 sequence: CASSPDLRGYEKLFF. The CDR3 DNA reads TGTGCCAGCTCACCAGATCTGAGGGGCTATGAAAAACTGTTTTTT.

The V gene is TRBV7-2, the J gene TRBJ2-7; no clear D gene. Germline lookup yields CDR1 SGHTA and CDR2 FQGNSA. The CDR3 contains 11 residues. The ends were cut back, 2 bases at V and 2 bases at J, with 1 base in the middle. The CDR3 nucleotides are TGTGCCAGCAGCTTAACCTACGAGCAGTACTTC. Translated: CASSLTYEQYF.

This chain uses TRBV10-2 with TRBJ1-5; no reliable D call. V lost 0 bases and J 2 bases, leaving 5 bases between the germline ends. The CDR3 is 14 residues long. Germline V gene data show CDR1 as WSHSY and CDR2 as SAAADI. CDR3 sequence (DNA): TGCGCCAGCAGTGAGTCGGTCCGCAATCAGCCCCAGCATTTT. It encodes CASSESVRNQPQHF.

The chain has TRBV7-2 and TRBJ2-5, with 10 positions matching TRBD1. Germline V gives CDR1 SGHTA, CDR2 FQGNSA. With 5 bases clipped from V and 5 bases from J, the junction kept 11 bases outside the gene matches. The CDR3 is made up of 16 amino acids. The CDR3 here is CASSKDRGISPETQYF. The CDR3 region has the DNA TGTGCCAGCAGCAAGGACAGGGGGATTTCCCCCGAGACCCAGTACTTC.

The genes are TRBV24-1 and TRBJ1-2, with 9 bases lining up with TRBD1. The V segment lost 3 bases and the J segment 2 bases; nucleotides outside the gene matches: 3. The CDR3 has 15 residues. Germline assignment: CDR1 KGHDR and CDR2 SFDVKD. CDR3 sequence reads: CATSDRGTGNYGYTF. The CDR3 nucleotides read TGTGCCACCAGTGATCGGGGGACAGGGAACTATGGCTACACCTTC.

The J gene is TRBJ2-3, the V gene TRBV5-6; the D is unclear. This CDR3 spans 14 amino acids. Germline CDR1 SGHDT, CDR2 YYEEEE. Trimming removed 4 bases at V and 2 bases at J, with 11 bases between. The CDR3 here is CASSPTSTTDTQYF. CDR3 bases: TGTGCCAGCAGCCCGACAAGTACCACAGATACGCAGTATTTT.

The genes are TRBV30 and TRBJ1-2, with 10 bases matching TRBD1. This CDR3 is 16 amino acids long. Germline V gene data show CDR1 as GTSNPN and CDR2 as SVGIG (reference sequence). V trimming: 5 bases; J trimming: 5 bases; junction bases outside the gene matches: 14. CDR3 residues: CAWSYRGTGEGYGYTF. The DNA for the CDR3 is TGTGCCTGGTCCTATCGGGGGACAGGGGAAGGATATGGCTACACCTTC.

CDR3 region: CASSLGQFTWDTQYF. CDR3 DNA: TGCGCCAGCAGCTTGGGACAGTTTACTTGGGATACGCAGTATTTT. V and J are TRBV5-1 and TRBJ2-3, with D maybe TRBD1 (5 bases). The V gene lost 0 bases and the J gene lost 6 bases, with 14 bases spanning the gap. The germline V gene encodes CDR1 SGHRS and CDR2 YFSETQ. This CDR3 has 15 amino acids.

This clone was recorded a few times. The chain joins TRBV5-1 to TRBJ2-5; 9 bases match TRBD1. This CDR3 region has 15 residues. Germline values: CDR1 SGHRS, CDR2 YFSETQ. Trimming at V came to 3 bases and at J to 5 bases, leaving 8 bases not matched to a gene. CDR3 in DNA: TGCGCCAGCAGCTCAAATACAGGGGGCGCGGAGACCCAGTACTTC. Protein sequence: CASSSNTGGAETQYF.

The chain joins TRBV3-1 (or the pseudogene TRBV3-2) to TRBJ2-7, with D possibly being TRBD1 (5 bases). This CDR3 has 15 residues. V was clipped by 0 bases and J by 3 bases, with 12 bases between them. The V gene's germline CDR1 is LGHDT and CDR2 YNNKEL (reference sequence). In DNA form, the CDR3 reads TGTGCCAGCAGCCAAGACTTTATAAGGGGCTACGAGCAGTACTTC. It encodes CASSQDFIRGYEQYF.

The V gene is TRBV6-5, the J gene TRBJ2-7, with D perhaps TRBD1 (5 bases). The CDR3 loop spans 14 amino acids. V dropped 2 bases and J dropped 11 bases, with 19 bases sitting between them. Germline-derived CDR1 and CDR2 are MNHEY and SVGAGI. For the CDR3, the DNA is TGTGCCAGCAGTTACCGTTCCTCAGGGTTTCTGGAGTACTTC. Translation: CASSYRSSGFLEYF.

The V gene is TRBV15, the J gene TRBJ1-2, with D maybe TRBD1 (6 bases). V lost 5 bases and J lost 4, with 14 bases in between. CDR3 size: 14 residues. CDR1 and CDR2 (germline): LNHNV, YYDKDF (reference sequence). CDR3 bases: TGTGCCACCAGCTCTGAGCGGGGGCCCTATGGCTACACCTTC. This encodes CATSSERGPYGYTF.

The CDR3 region is CASLGTLNTEAFF. The CDR3 DNA sequence: TGTGCCAGCCTTGGGACACTGAACACTGAAGCTTTCTTT. V usage is TRBV27 and J usage is TRBJ1-1; a possible D gene is TRBD1 (6 bases). The CDR3 consists of 13 residues. Germline loops: CDR1 MNHEY, CDR2 SMNVEV (reference sequence). Trimming cost V 8 bases and J 0 bases, with 10 bases left between them.

CDR3 amino acids: CASSGTTTDTQYF. The CDR3 DNA sequence: TGTGCCAGTTCCGGGACTACCACAGATACGCAGTATTTT. J is TRBJ2-3 and V is TRBV6-5; the match to TRBD2 covers 7 bases. V was clipped by 9 bases and J by 2 bases; unmatched bases: 5. Germline values: CDR1 MNHEY, CDR2 SVGAGI. The CDR3 covers 13 residues.

This clone was found a few times. V and J are TRBV6-4 and TRBJ1-1, with TRBD1 as a possible D gene (6 bases). Trimming removed 6 bases at V and 1 base at J, with 12 bases between. The CDR3 has 14 residues. The germline V gene encodes CDR1 MRHNA and CDR2 SNTAGT. This chain's CDR3 is CASRATGQNTEAFF. CDR3 nucleotide sequence: TGTGCCAGCAGAGCTACAGGGCAGAACACTGAAGCTTTCTTT.

The chain combines TRBV30 with TRBJ1-1; D is perhaps TRBD1 (6 bases). CDR3 length equals 13 residues. Germline loops: CDR1 GTSNPN, CDR2 SVGIG (reference sequence). Between the trimmed V and J ends, which lost 2 bases and 4 bases, there was a span of 11 bases. The CDR3 here is CAWSPTGSTEAFF. CDR3 in DNA: TGTGCCTGGAGTCCCACAGGGAGCACTGAAGCTTTCTTT.